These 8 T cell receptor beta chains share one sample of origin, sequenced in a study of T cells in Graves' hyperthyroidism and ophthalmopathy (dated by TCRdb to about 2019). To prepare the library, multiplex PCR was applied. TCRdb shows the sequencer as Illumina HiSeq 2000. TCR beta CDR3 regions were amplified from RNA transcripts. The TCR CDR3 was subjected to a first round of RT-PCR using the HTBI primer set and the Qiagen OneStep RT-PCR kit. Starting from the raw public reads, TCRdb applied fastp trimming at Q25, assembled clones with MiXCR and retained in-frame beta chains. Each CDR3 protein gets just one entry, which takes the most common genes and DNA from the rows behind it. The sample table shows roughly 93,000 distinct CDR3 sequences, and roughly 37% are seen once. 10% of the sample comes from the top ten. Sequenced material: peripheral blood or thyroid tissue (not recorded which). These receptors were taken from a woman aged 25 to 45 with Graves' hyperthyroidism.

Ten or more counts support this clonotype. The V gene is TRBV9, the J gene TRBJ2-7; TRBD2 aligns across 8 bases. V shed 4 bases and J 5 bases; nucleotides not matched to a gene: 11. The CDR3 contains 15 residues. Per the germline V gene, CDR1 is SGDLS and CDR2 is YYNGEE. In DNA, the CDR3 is TGTGCCAGCAGCCCAGTGGGCGGGAGGCAGGACGAGCAGTACTTC. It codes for CASSPVGGRQDEQYF.

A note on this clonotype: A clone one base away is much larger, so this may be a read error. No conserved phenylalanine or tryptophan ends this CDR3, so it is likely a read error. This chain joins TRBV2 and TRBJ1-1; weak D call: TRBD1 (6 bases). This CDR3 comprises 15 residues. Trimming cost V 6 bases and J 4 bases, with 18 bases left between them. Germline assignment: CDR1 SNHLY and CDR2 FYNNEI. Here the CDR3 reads CASSQGGQGGTEAFL. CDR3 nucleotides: TGTGCCAGCAGCCAAGGGGGGCAGGGAGGCACTGAAGCTTTCCTT.

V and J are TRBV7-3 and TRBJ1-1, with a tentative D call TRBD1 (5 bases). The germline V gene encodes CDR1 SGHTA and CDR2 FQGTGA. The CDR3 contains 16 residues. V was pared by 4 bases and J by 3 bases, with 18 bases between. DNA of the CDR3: TGTGCCAGCAGCTGGAATAGGGGCGGGAGGCACACTGAAGCTTTCTTT. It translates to CASSWNRGGRHTEAFF.

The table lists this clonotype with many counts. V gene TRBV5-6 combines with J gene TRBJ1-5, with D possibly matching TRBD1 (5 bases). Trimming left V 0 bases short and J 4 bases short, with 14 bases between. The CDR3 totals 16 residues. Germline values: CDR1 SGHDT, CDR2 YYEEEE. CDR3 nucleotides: TGTGCCAGCAGCTTGGCCTCGGGGGTAGGGAATCAGCCCCAGCATTTT. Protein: CASSLASGVGNQPQHF.

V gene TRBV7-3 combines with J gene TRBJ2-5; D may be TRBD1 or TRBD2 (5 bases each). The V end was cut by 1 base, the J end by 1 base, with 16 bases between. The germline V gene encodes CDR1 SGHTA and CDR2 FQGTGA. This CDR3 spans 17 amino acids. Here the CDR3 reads CASSLNGLAGTQETQYF. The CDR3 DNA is TGTGCCAGCAGCTTAAACGGACTGGCCGGGACCCAAGAGACCCAGTACTTC. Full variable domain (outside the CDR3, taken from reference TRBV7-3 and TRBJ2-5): GAGVSQTPSNKVTEKGKYVELRCDPISGHTALYWYRQSLGQGPEFLIYFQGTGAADDSGLPNDRFFAVRPEGSVSTLKIQRTERGDSAVYLCASSLNGLAGTQETQYFGPGTRLLVL.

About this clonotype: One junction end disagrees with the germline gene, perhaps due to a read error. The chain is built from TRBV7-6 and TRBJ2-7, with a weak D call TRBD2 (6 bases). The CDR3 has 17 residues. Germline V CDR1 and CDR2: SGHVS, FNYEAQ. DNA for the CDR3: TGTGCCAGCAGCTTAATAACGGGAGTGGGTTGGGGCCACGAGCAGTATTTC. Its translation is CASSLITGVGWGHEQYF.

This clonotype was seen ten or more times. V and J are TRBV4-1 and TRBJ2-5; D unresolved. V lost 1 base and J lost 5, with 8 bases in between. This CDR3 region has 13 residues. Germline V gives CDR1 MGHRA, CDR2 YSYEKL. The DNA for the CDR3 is TGCGCCAGCAGCCAAGGGAGTCGGGAGACCCAGTACTTC. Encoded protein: CASSQGSRETQYF.

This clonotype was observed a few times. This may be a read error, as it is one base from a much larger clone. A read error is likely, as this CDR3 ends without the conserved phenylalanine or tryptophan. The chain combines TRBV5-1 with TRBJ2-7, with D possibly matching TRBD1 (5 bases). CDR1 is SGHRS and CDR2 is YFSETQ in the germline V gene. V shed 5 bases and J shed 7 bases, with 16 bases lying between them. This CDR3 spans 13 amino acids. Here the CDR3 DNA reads TGCGCCAGCAGTCGCGTGGGGCTAGAAGAGCAGTACCTC. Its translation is CASSRVGLEEQYL.